The entry below describes one TCR beta chain. Its cognate antigen is unknown. These data originate in a study of shared clonotypes between healthy human individuals. V shed 7 bases and J shed 2 bases, with 17 bases lying between them. Germline values: CDR1 MNHEY, CDR2 SMNVEV (reference sequence). The CDR3 length is 15 residues. Study-wide results and limits: Tissues were not sampled, only blood, and their repertoires likely differ. Clonotypes which were not shared had lower generation probabilities than clonotypes that all four donors shared. It was observed that roughly 5.4% of naive CD4 clonotypes were shared across a few donors.

Repertoires were generated with immunoSEQ multiplex PCR, while TCRdb's copy carries only in-frame clones and drops some. The data hold about 580,000 clones, with 95% to 98% observed a single time. Naive CD8 cells, CD45RO-negative and positively selected for CCR7, excluded terminally differentiated effector memory CD45RA+ cells. The rearrangement joins TRBV27 to TRBJ2-5, with D tentatively TRBD2 (6 bases). Specimen: naive CD8+ T cells sorted from blood. This TCR came from a man aged 30 to 39 in good health. Written as DNA, the CDR3 is TGTGCCAGCACCTCCGGGACTTCGACACAAGAGACCCAGTACTTC. It codes for CASTSGTSTQETQYF.